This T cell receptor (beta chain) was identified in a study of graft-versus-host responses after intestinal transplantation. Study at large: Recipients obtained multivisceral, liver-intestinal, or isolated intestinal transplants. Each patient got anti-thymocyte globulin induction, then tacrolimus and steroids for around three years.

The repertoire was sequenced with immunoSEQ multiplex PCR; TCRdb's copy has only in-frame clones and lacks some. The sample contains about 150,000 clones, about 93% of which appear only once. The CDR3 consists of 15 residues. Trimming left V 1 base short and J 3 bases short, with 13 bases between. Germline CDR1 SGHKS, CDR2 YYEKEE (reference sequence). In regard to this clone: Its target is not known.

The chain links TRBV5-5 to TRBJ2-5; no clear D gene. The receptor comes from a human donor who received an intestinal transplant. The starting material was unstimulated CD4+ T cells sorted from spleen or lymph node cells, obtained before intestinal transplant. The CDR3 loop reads CASSLLGVDEETQYF. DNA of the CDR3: TGTGCCAGCAGCTTGCTTGGGGTGGATGAAGAGACCCAGTACTTC.